Below, 19 T cell receptor beta chains from the same sample are listed, as sequenced in a study of cytomegalovirus exposure and HLA in healthy donors. Primers included in the PCR were 60 Vbeta and 13 Jbeta primers. Sequenced by immunoSEQ multiplex PCR; TCRdb stores in-frame clones only, minus some. The data show 150,000 to 200,000 clones, 75% seen once. Sequenced sample: PBMCs. These receptors all come from a woman between 50 and 59 years old in good health and CMV-seropositive.

This clone occurred once. The chain has TRBV30 and TRBJ1-2, with a weak D call TRBD1 (6 bases). Per germline, CDR1 GTSNPN and CDR2 SVGIG (reference sequence). Trimming removed 5 bases from V and 3 bases from J, with 10 bases in between. The CDR3 has 12 residues. The chain's CDR3 is CAWADRDYGYTF. In DNA, the CDR3 is TGTGCCTGGGCGGACAGAGACTATGGCTACACCTTC.

The chain links TRBV6-1 to TRBJ2-7, with 14 bases lining up with TRBD2. The length of the CDR3 is 15 residues. Per germline, CDR1 MNHNS and CDR2 SASEGT. After removal of 2 bases from V and 4 bases from J, the junction contained 1 base not matched to a gene. The CDR3 spells CASSERLAGGYEQYF. CDR3 DNA: TGTGCCAGCAGTGAACGACTAGCGGGGGGGTACGAGCAGTACTTC.

The chain carries TRBV9 and TRBJ1-4, with 9 bases aligning to TRBD1. Germline loops: CDR1 SGDLS, CDR2 YYNGEE. V trimming: 5 bases; J trimming: 7 bases; junction bases outside the gene matches: 9. The length of the CDR3 is 15 residues. The CDR3 sequence: CASRLNGQGSEKLFF. CDR3 DNA: TGTGCCAGCAGACTCAACGGACAGGGGAGTGAAAAACTGTTTTTT.

The genes are TRBV29-1 and TRBJ2-3, with TRBD2 matching 16 bases. The CDR3 is made up of 16 amino acids. Trimming took 5 bases from V and 5 from J; bases not matched to a gene: 7. Germline V gives CDR1 SQVTM, CDR2 ANQGSEA. Here the CDR3 reads CSVSGTSGGARDTQYF. In nucleotides, the CDR3 is TGCAGCGTTTCCGGGACTAGCGGGGGGGCACGAGATACGCAGTATTTT.

In this sample, this clone turned up once. The chain employs TRBV4-2 and TRBJ2-5; TRBD2 agrees at 11 bases. There are 17 residues in the CDR3. Germline loops: CDR1 LGHNA, CDR2 YNFKEQ. Trimming took 0 bases from V and 1 from J; bases not matched to a gene: 4. The CDR3, as DNA: TGTGCCAGCAGCCAAGAGTTCACTAGCGGGGGCCAAGAGACCCAGTACTTC. Translated: CASSQEFTSGGQETQYF.

This chain connects TRBV7-3 to TRBJ1-6, with a tentative D call TRBD1 (6 bases). Trimming shortened V by 4 bases and J by 7 bases, and 8 bases separated the two germline ends. CDR3 size: 13 residues. CDR1 and CDR2 from the germline V gene are SGHTA and FQGTGA. As DNA, the CDR3 is TGTGCCAGCAGCTCGACAGGAAATTCACCCCTCCACTTT. This gives the protein CASSSTGNSPLHF.

The CDR3 DNA reads as TGTGCCAGTAAAAACTCGGACAGGGGGGATGGCTACACCTTC. Protein: CASKNSDRGDGYTF. The chain combines TRBV19 with TRBJ1-2; 10 bases are a match to TRBD1. Per germline, CDR1 LNHDA and CDR2 SQIVND (reference sequence). This CDR3 is 14 amino acids long. V lost 7 bases to trimming and J lost 6 bases; unmatched junction nucleotides: 8.

The chain links TRBV5-6 to TRBJ1-5; D is unresolved. The CDR3 length is 15 residues. The germline V and J ends were trimmed by 6 bases and 1 base, with 14 bases remaining between them. Germline assignment: CDR1 SGHDT and CDR2 YYEEEE. DNA of the CDR3: TGTGCCAGCACCCTGGGAGGGATGAGCAATCAGCCCCAGCATTTT. It encodes CASTLGGMSNQPQHF.

The V and J genes are TRBV7-9 and TRBJ2-7; 7 bases align to TRBD2. Germline values: CDR1 SEHNR, CDR2 FQNEAQ (reference sequence). The CDR3 covers 16 residues. Unmatched junction bases numbered 10, after V lost 5 bases and J lost 0 bases. CDR3 nucleotides: TGTGCCAGCAGCCCTCGGGGAGGGAGATCCTCCTACGAGCAGTACTTC. It is translated as CASSPRGGRSSYEQYF.

The chain couples TRBV9 to TRBJ1-2; D is perhaps TRBD1 (5 bases). Germline CDR1 is SGDLS and CDR2 is YYNGEE. This CDR3 has 14 residues. The V and J ends lost 0 bases and 7 bases respectively, with 13 bases between them. The CDR3: CASSVDYGTSGYTF. CDR3 in DNA: TGTGCCAGCAGCGTAGACTACGGGACTTCTGGCTACACCTTC.

The chain recombines TRBV5-4 with TRBJ2-5; D call uncertain. V lost 4 bases, J lost 4 bases, and 11 bases lay in between. The germline V gene has CDR1 SGHNT and CDR2 YYREEE (reference sequence). The CDR3 sequence is 13 residues long. The CDR3 nucleotides are TGTGCCAGCAGCCGAGACTCCCCAGAGACCCAGTACTTC. Its translation: CASSRDSPETQYF.

As concerns this clone: This sequence may be a read error, since a much larger clone differs from it by one base. This chain joins TRBV5-6 and TRBJ2-7, with TRBD1 identical over 9 bases. The germline V gene encodes CDR1 SGHDT and CDR2 YYEEEE. The J segment lost 2 bases and the V segment lost 2 bases, leaving 2 bases of the junction unmatched. The CDR3 covers 14 residues. The CDR3 loop is CASSFGTGPYEQYF. In DNA, the CDR3 is TGTGCCAGCAGCTTCGGGACAGGGCCCTACGAGCAGTACTTC.

This clone was detected once. The V gene is TRBV7-2, the J gene TRBJ2-1, with TRBD2 matching 8 bases. CDR3 length equals 16 residues. Germline V gives CDR1 SGHTA, CDR2 FQGNSA. V was pared by 1 base and J by 6 bases, with 8 bases of the junction left unmatched. The CDR3 sequence: CASSLVSGGPLNEQFF. CDR3 DNA: TGTGCCAGCAGCTTAGTGTCGGGGGGGCCTCTCAATGAGCAGTTCTTC.

This clone was observed a few times. The chain links TRBV5-1 to TRBJ2-5, with D possibly matching TRBD2 (6 bases). The CDR3 runs 14 residues. Trimming cost V 4 bases and J 5 bases, with 15 bases left between them. From germline, CDR1 is SGHRS and CDR2 YFSETQ. CDR3 residues: CASSVTRPEETQYF. CDR3 nucleotides: TGCGCCAGCAGCGTGACTAGACCCGAGGAGACCCAGTACTTC.

V is TRBV27 and J is TRBJ2-5; D uncertain. V lost 3 bases, J lost 5 bases, and 16 bases lay in between. Germline V gives CDR1 MNHEY, CDR2 SMNVEV (reference sequence). CDR3 length equals 15 residues. The CDR3 DNA sequence: TGTGCCAGCAGTTTCTTGCCCAGGCCGACGGAGACCCAGTACTTC. Its translation: CASSFLPRPTETQYF.

The V gene is TRBV30, the J gene TRBJ1-6; 10 nucleotides line up with TRBD1. The CDR3 loop spans 14 amino acids. Germline trimming cut 4 bases from V and 7 bases from J; bases unmatched to any gene: 4. CDR1 GTSNPN and CDR2 SVGIG come from the germline V gene (reference sequence). The CDR3 DNA sequence: TGTGCCTGGAACTCGGGACAGGGGAATTCACCCCTCCACTTT. Its translation is CAWNSGQGNSPLHF.

As DNA, the CDR3 is TGTGCCAGCAGCTTAGACTTACTTGAACCTTACAATGAGCAGTTCTTC. Translating it yields CASSLDLLEPYNEQFF. The chain couples TRBV11-2 to TRBJ2-1; D gene uncertain. The germline gives CDR1 SGHAT, CDR2 FQNNGV. The V gene lost 0 bases and the J gene lost 4 bases, with 13 bases spanning the gap. The CDR3 runs 16 residues.

V is TRBV10-3 and J is TRBJ1-5; D is unclear. The V end lost 0 bases, the J end lost 6 bases, and 15 bases lay between the germline ends. The CDR3 has 16 residues. Germline V gene data show CDR1 as ENHRY and CDR2 as SYGVKD. The CDR3: CAISESSASPPQPQHF. The CDR3 DNA is TGTGCCATCAGTGAGTCGTCAGCGAGCCCCCCTCAGCCCCAGCATTTT.

The sample holds a few counts of this clone. This sequence joins TRBV6-5 and TRBJ1-5, with D unclear. Deletions cut 2 bases from V and 1 base from J, with 3 bases between. CDR3 size: 13 residues. Germline V gene data show CDR1 as MNHEY and CDR2 as SVGAGI. This CDR3 is CASSYQSNQPQHF. DNA of the CDR3: TGTGCCAGCAGTTACCAGAGCAATCAGCCCCAGCATTTT.